This passage covers 24 T cell receptor beta chains from one sample sequenced in a study of blood T cells in healthy people across ages. The use of a sample-barcoded 5' primer and a J-beta primer mix characterized a second PCR of roughly 6 to 11 cycles. TCRdb independently ran MiXCR on the 5' RACE reads; one entry per CDR3 protein. The sample gives some 1.6 million distinct CDR3 sequences, approximately 32% of which show up once; 11% is in the top ten. The sample taken for sequencing was blood. All receptors derive from a woman under 40 in good health.

The J gene is TRBJ1-1, the V gene TRBV14, with no clear D. The CDR3 loop spans 14 amino acids. Germline CDR1 and CDR2: SGHDN and FVKESK. The V and J ends lost 4 bases and 9 bases respectively, with 18 bases between them. The CDR3 spells CASSPTRTDSKAFF. CDR3 DNA: TGTGCCAGCAGCCCAACCCGGACGGATTCTAAAGCTTTCTTT. Together with reference TRBV14 and TRBJ1-1, the CDR3 gives the full variable domain: EAGVTQFPSHSVIEKGQTVTLRCDPISGHDNLYWYRRVMGKEIKFLLHFVKESKQDESGMPNNRFLAERTGGTYSTLKVQPAELEDSGVYFCASSPTRTDSKAFFGQGTRLTVV.

This clonotype was counted many times. The V gene is TRBV20-1, the J gene TRBJ2-7, with TRBD2 matching over 10 bases. The CDR3 is made up of 13 amino acids. The germline V gene encodes CDR1 DFQATT and CDR2 SNEGSKA (reference sequence). V lost 4 bases and J lost 7; bases outside the gene matches: 7. CDR3 sequence reads: CSANPTSGEEQYF. CDR3 bases: TGCAGTGCTAACCCCACTAGCGGGGAAGAGCAGTACTTC.

V is TRBV28 and J is TRBJ2-7; 11 positions agree with TRBD2. The germline V gene has CDR1 MDHEN and CDR2 SYDVKM. The CDR3 has 14 residues. Unmatched junction bases numbered 5, after V lost 6 bases and J lost 4 bases. The CDR3 sequence is CASRHTSGSYEQYF. CDR3 nucleotide sequence: TGTGCCAGCAGGCACACTAGCGGGAGTTACGAGCAGTACTTC.

The J gene is TRBJ2-3, the V gene TRBV27; 9 nucleotides line up with TRBD2. The CDR3 runs to 16 residues. V lost 6 bases to trimming and J lost 0 bases; unmatched junction nucleotides: 7. CDR1 and CDR2 from the germline V gene are MNHEY and SMNVEV (reference sequence). CDR3 sequence reads: CASRPAGGSSTDTQYF. CDR3 bases: TGTGCCAGCAGACCCGCGGGGGGGTCTAGCACAGATACGCAGTATTTT.

This rearrangement joins TRBV20-1 to TRBJ2-1; TRBD2 matches 7 bases. Germline CDR1 reads DFQATT; CDR2 reads SNEGSKA (reference sequence). With V trimmed by 5 bases and J by 6 bases, 13 bases remained unmatched. The CDR3 consists of 15 residues. This chain's CDR3 is CSAAEGRGIINEQFF. The DNA for the CDR3 is TGCAGTGCTGCTGAGGGGCGGGGGATCATCAATGAGCAGTTCTTC.

This clonotype was counted only a few times. The chain combines TRBV15 with TRBJ2-1; D gene unclear. Trimming removed 5 bases at V and 7 bases at J, with 18 bases between. CDR1 and CDR2 (germline): LNHNV, YYDKDF (reference sequence). The length of the CDR3 is 15 residues. The CDR3 DNA follows: TGTGCCACCAGCTCCAGAGTTTCTAATTTTAATGAGCAGTTCTTC. It is translated as CATSSRVSNFNEQFF.

This sequence joins TRBV6-6 and TRBJ2-1, with D possibly being TRBD1 (6 bases). This CDR3 contains 15 residues. Looked up from germline, CDR1 is MNHNY and CDR2 is SVGAGI (reference sequence). V shed 6 bases and J shed 7 bases, with 19 bases lying between them. In nucleotides, the CDR3 is TGTGCCAGCAGCCCCAGGGGAGTTAGTGGAAATGAGCAGTTCTTC. Translated: CASSPRGVSGNEQFF.

The rearrangement uses TRBV4-1 and TRBJ2-3; D possibly corresponds to TRBD2 (5 bases). CDR1 is MGHRA, CDR2 YSYEKL, per germline. V was cut by 10 bases and J by 2 bases, with 13 bases left in between. The CDR3 has 13 amino acids. In nucleotides, the CDR3 is TGCGCCACACAAGCGGAGAACACAGATACGCAGTATTTT. It codes for CATQAENTDTQYF.

This chain links TRBV20-1 with TRBJ2-7; weak D call: TRBD1 (6 bases). The CDR3 spans 11 residues. Germline CDR1 and CDR2: DFQATT and SNEGSKA (reference sequence). Trimming left V 6 bases short and J 4 bases short, with 10 bases between. CDR3 coding DNA: TGCAGTGCAAACAGGGTTTACGAGCAGTACTTC. Translated, it gives CSANRVYEQYF.

With respect to this clonotype: One base away lies a much larger clone, so this may be a sequencing read error. The chain employs TRBV3-1 and TRBJ2-3, with 7 positions matching TRBD2. This CDR3 comprises 15 residues. Germline trimming cut 3 bases from V and 5 bases from J; bases unmatched to any gene: 8. Germline CDR1 reads LGHDT; CDR2 reads YNNKEL (reference sequence). In DNA, the CDR3 is TGTGCCAGCAGCCAGATGGGAGGGCCCGGAGATACGCAGTATTTT. Translated: CASSQMGGPGDTQYF.

V usage is TRBV5-6 and J usage is TRBJ2-2, with TRBD2 identical over 11 bases. The CDR3 contains 17 residues. V lost 1 base, J lost 4 bases, and 6 bases stayed unmatched. CDR1 SGHDT and CDR2 YYEEEE come from the germline V gene. CDR3 sequence (DNA): TGTGCCAGCAGCTTGATCCGGCTAGCGGGAGGCACCGGGGAGCTGTTTTTT. Protein sequence: CASSLIRLAGGTGELFF. The full variable domain, rest sourced from reference TRBV5-6 and TRBJ2-2, is DAGVTQSPTHLIKTRGQQVTLRCSPKSGHDTVSWYQQALGQGPQFIFQYYEEEERQRGNFPDRFSGHQFPNYSSELNVNALLLGDSALYLCASSLIRLAGGTGELFFGEGSRLTVL.

The genes are TRBV18 and TRBJ1-2, with a weak D call TRBD1 (5 bases). V lost 3 bases and J 4 bases, leaving 12 bases between the germline ends. The CDR3 spans 14 residues. Germline CDR1 KGHSH, CDR2 LQKENI. The CDR3 nucleotides read TGTGCCAGCTCACCTGGGGGAGTTCGCTATGGCTACACCTTC. This encodes CASSPGGVRYGYTF.

The J gene is TRBJ2-2, the V gene TRBV24-1, with D perhaps TRBD1 (8 bases). Germline CDR1 and CDR2: KGHDR and SFDVKD. The germline V and J ends were trimmed by 0 bases and 3 bases, with 10 bases remaining between them. The CDR3 is made up of 16 amino acids. CDR3 DNA: TGTGCCACCAGTGATTTGACAGGGGGGGACACCGGGGAGCTGTTTTTT. Its protein is CATSDLTGGDTGELFF.

This clonotype was detected many times. The chain combines TRBV27 with TRBJ2-7; possible D gene TRBD2, 6 bases. Trimming removed 5 bases at V and 5 bases at J, with 16 bases between. Germline CDR1 MNHEY, CDR2 SMNVEV (reference sequence). The CDR3 has 14 residues. CDR3 residues: CASSPMGGTHEQYF. Written as DNA, the CDR3 is TGTGCCAGCAGTCCCATGGGCGGGACCCACGAGCAGTACTTC.

The chain recombines TRBV20-1 with TRBJ2-3; D is perhaps TRBD1 (6 bases). Trimming removed 6 bases from V and 5 bases from J, with 24 bases in between. The length of the CDR3 is 16 residues. Germline assignment: CDR1 DFQATT and CDR2 SNEGSKA (reference sequence). CDR3 sequence (DNA): TGCAGTGCCAGGGGAGAGTTAGCGAAAGCCATAGATACGCAGTATTTT. Translation gives CSARGELAKAIDTQYF.

The CDR3 region is CASSQRFRGGHYNEQFF. CDR3 nucleotide sequence: TGTGCCAGCAGCCAACGGTTCCGCGGGGGCCATTACAATGAGCAGTTCTTC. V usage is TRBV3-1 and J usage is TRBJ2-1; D may be TRBD2 (7 bases). V lost 2 bases and J 4 bases, leaving 18 bases between the germline ends. This CDR3 is built from 17 residues. Germline V gene lookup returns CDR1 LGHDT and CDR2 YNNKEL (reference sequence).

This chain connects TRBV27 to TRBJ2-5; D is unresolved. The J call may be faulty, since TRBJ2-7 better matches the DNA end. Germline CDR1 MNHEY, CDR2 SMNVEV (reference sequence). The CDR3 sequence is 15 residues long. The chain's CDR3 is CASSGTVTLSYEQYF. The CDR3 region has the DNA TGTGCCAGCAGTGGTACGGTTACGCTCTCTTACGAGCAGTACTTC.

This clonotype was counted a few times. V is TRBV6-1 and J is TRBJ2-7; D is unclear. The germline V and J ends were trimmed by 8 bases and 2 bases, with 16 bases remaining between them. CDR1 MNHNS and CDR2 SASEGT come from the germline V gene. CDR3 size: 14 residues. CDR3 amino acids: CASVAMTSTYEQYF. The CDR3 DNA follows: TGTGCCAGCGTTGCTATGACCTCGACCTACGAGCAGTACTTC.

The J gene is TRBJ2-4, the V gene TRBV5-6, with D possibly matching TRBD1 (7 bases). Germline CDR1 SGHDT, CDR2 YYEEEE. The CDR3 consists of 17 residues. The ends were cut back, 0 bases at V and 0 bases at J, with 13 bases in the middle. CDR3 loop: CASSLEGAGIAKNIQYF. CDR3 DNA sequence: TGTGCCAGCAGCTTGGAGGGGGCGGGAATAGCCAAAAACATTCAGTACTTC.

This chain connects TRBV6-1 to TRBJ1-1, with 9 bases that match TRBD1. CDR1 is MNHNS, CDR2 SASEGT, per germline. This CDR3 contains 12 residues. V was pared by 1 base and J by 11 bases, with 2 bases of the junction left unmatched. The CDR3 protein is CASSEGTGEAFF. As DNA, the CDR3 is TGTGCCAGCAGTGAAGGGACAGGGGAGGCTTTCTTT.

In regard to this clonotype: Mismatch with germline at one junction end may stem from a read error. The CDR3 here is CVSSPEGRQQYF. The CDR3 bases are TGTGTCAGCTCACCTGAGGGGCGGCAGCAGTACTTC. The J gene is TRBJ2-4, the V gene TRBV18; D may match TRBD1 or TRBD2 (5 bases each). CDR1 and CDR2 from the germline V gene are KGHSH and LQKENI. The CDR3 is 12 residues long.

The chain links TRBV29-1 to TRBJ1-1; unclear D gene. Germline CDR1 SQVTM, CDR2 ANQGSEA. This CDR3 contains 12 residues. V was trimmed by 3 bases and J by 1 base, leaving 6 bases between them. The CDR3 region is CSVEKGNTEAFF. DNA for the CDR3: TGCAGCGTTGAGAAAGGGAACACTGAAGCTTTCTTT.

The chain has TRBV5-1 and TRBJ2-7; no reliable D call. This CDR3 comprises 14 residues. Per germline, CDR1 SGHRS and CDR2 YFSETQ. The V end was cut by 4 bases, the J end by 3 bases, with 14 bases between. The CDR3 protein is CASSIDIPGYEQYF. CDR3 sequence (DNA): TGCGCCAGCAGCATAGACATCCCAGGCTACGAGCAGTACTTC.

This clonotype was seen more than once but under ten times. This chain uses TRBV30 with TRBJ2-4; TRBD1 aligns across 7 bases. The germline gives CDR1 GTSNPN, CDR2 SVGIG (reference sequence). With V trimmed by 5 bases and J by 4 bases, 8 bases remained unmatched. This CDR3 contains 14 residues. CDR3 residues: CAWGWDSAKNIQYF. Here the CDR3 DNA reads TGTGCCTGGGGGTGGGACAGCGCTAAAAACATTCAGTACTTC. Full variable domain (remainder filled in from reference TRBV30 and TRBJ2-4): SQTIHQWPATLVQPVGSPLSLECTVEGTSNPNLYWYRQAAGRGLQLLFYSVGIGQISSEVPQNLSASRPQDRQFILSSKKLLLSDSGFYLCAWGWDSAKNIQYFGAGTRLSVL.